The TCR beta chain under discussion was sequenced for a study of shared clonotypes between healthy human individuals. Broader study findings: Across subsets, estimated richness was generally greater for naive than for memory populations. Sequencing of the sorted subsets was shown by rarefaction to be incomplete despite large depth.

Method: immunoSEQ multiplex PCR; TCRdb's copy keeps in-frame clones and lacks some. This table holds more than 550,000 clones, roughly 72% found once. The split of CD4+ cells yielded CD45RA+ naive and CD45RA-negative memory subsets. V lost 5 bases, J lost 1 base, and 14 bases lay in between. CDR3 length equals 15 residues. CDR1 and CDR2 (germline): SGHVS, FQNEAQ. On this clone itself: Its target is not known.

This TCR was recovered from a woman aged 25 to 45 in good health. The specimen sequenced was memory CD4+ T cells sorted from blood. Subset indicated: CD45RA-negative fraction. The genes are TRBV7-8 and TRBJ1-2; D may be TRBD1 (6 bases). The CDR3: CASSPVKGVNYGYTF. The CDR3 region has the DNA TGTGCCAGCAGCCCGGTAAAGGGGGTTAACTATGGCTACACCTTC.